This record covers a single TCR beta chain. Its antigen remains unidentified. Other DNA sequences in this sample translate to the same CDR3. The data belong to a study of shared clonotypes between healthy human individuals. Repertoires were generated with immunoSEQ multiplex PCR, while TCRdb's copy carries only in-frame clones and drops some. The table includes 1.6 million or so clones, 98% detected once. Germline V CDR1 and CDR2: SQVTM, ANQGSEA. V lost 4 bases, J lost 5 bases, and 7 bases lay in between. CDR3 length equals 11 residues. Study-wide findings and caveats: The study sampled only blood, and tissue repertoires likely differ.

The clonotype was recovered from a man younger than 40 in good health. The gene calls are TRBV29-1 and TRBJ2-3, with D possibly matching TRBD2 (5 bases). Sequenced material: naive CD4+ T cells sorted from blood. Subset meaning: CD45RA+ positively selected. The CDR3 sequence: CSVGRGDTQYF. CDR3 coding DNA: TGCAGCGTTGGCCGGGGAGATACGCAGTATTTT.